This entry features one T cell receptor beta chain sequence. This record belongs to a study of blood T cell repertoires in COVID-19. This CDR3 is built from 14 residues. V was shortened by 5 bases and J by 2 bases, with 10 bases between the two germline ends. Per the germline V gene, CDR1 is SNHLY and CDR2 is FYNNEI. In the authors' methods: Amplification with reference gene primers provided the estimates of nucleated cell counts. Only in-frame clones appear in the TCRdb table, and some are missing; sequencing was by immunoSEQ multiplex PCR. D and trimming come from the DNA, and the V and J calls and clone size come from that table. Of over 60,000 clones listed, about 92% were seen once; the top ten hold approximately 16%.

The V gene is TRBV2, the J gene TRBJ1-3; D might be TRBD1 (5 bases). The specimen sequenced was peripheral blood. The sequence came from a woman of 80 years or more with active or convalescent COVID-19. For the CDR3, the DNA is TGTGCCAGCAGTTCGGGGGGACCTGGAAACACCATATATTTT. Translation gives CASSSGGPGNTIYF.